This TCR beta chain originates from a study of blood T cell repertoires in COVID-19. At the level of the study: Sites in the United States, Italy and Spain provided acute and convalescent COVID-19 samples.

Deletions cut 2 bases from V and 9 bases from J, with 8 bases between. Germline CDR1 is MNHEY and CDR2 is SMNVEV (reference sequence). The length of the CDR3 is 12 residues. In the original workflow: Estimation of nucleated cell counts was performed using reference gene primer amplification. TCRdb keeps only in-frame clones here, not all; method: immunoSEQ multiplex PCR. That table furnishes V, J and clone size, whereas the DNA furnished D and trimming. The table has approximately 120,000 clones, about 85% seen once. Sequencing was done on a sample of peripheral blood. The TCR comes from a woman aged 80 or older with COVID-19, enrolled during active disease. This chain connects TRBV27 to TRBJ1-5; D not resolved. The CDR3 DNA reads as TGTGCCAGCAGTTTACCCGAGGGGCCCCAGCATTTT. This translates into CASSLPEGPQHF.